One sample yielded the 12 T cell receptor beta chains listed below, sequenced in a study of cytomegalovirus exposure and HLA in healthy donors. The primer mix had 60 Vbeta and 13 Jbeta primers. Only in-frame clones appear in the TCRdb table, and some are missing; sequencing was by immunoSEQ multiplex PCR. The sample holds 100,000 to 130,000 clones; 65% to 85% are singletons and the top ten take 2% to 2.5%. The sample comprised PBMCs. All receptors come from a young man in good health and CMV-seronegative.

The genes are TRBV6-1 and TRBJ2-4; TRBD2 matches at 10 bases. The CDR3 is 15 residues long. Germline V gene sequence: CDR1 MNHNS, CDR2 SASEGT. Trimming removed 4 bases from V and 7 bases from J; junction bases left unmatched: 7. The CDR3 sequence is CASSVIAGGGNIQYF. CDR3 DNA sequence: TGTGCCAGCAGTGTGATAGCGGGGGGCGGCAACATTCAGTACTTC.

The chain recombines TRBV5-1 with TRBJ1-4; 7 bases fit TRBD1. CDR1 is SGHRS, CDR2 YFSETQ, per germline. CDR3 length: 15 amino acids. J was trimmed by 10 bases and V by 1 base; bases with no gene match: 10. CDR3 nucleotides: TGCGCCAGCAGCTTGAACCAGGGGGAACCTGGAAAACTGTTTTTT. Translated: CASSLNQGEPGKLFF.

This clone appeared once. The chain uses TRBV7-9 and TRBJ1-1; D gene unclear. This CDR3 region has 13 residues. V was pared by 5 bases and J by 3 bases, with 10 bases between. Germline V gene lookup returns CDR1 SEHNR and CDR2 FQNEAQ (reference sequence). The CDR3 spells CASSPDGYTEAFF. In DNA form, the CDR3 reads TGTGCCAGCAGCCCTGACGGGTACACTGAAGCTTTCTTT.

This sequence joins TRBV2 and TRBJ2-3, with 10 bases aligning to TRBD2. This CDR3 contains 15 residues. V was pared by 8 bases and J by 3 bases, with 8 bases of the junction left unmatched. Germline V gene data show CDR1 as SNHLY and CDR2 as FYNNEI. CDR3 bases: TGTGCCAGCTGGGGAGGTAGCGGGGGGACAGATACGCAGTATTTT. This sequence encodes CASWGGSGGTDTQYF.

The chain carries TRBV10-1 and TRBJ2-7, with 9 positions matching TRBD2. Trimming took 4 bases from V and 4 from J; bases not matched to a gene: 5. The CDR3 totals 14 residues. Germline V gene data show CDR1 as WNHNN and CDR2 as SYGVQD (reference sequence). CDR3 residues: CASSGSGGIYEQYF. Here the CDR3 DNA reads TGCGCCAGCAGTGGTAGCGGGGGAATATACGAGCAGTACTTC.

CDR3 amino acids: CASSRRPGLREDTQYF. CDR3 bases: TGCGCCAGCAGCCGAAGACCCGGGCTCCGGGAGGATACGCAGTATTTT. The rearrangement joins TRBV4-1 to TRBJ2-3, with D perhaps TRBD2 (6 bases). V lost 4 bases to trimming and J lost 6 bases, with 20 bases between them. Germline CDR1 MGHRA, CDR2 YSYEKL. The CDR3 runs to 16 residues.

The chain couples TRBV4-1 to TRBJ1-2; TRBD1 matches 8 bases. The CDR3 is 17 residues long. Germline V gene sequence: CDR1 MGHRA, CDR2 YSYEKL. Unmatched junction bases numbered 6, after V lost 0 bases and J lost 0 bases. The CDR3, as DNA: TGCGCCAGCAGCCAAGACACTACAGGGGGATCTAACTATGGCTACACCTTC. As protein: CASSQDTTGGSNYGYTF.

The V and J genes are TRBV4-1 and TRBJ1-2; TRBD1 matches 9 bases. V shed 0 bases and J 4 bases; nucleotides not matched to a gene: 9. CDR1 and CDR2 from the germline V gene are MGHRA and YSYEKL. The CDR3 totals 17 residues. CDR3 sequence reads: CASSQDPFGQGPYGYTF. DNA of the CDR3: TGCGCCAGCAGCCAAGATCCCTTTGGACAGGGGCCCTATGGCTACACCTTC.

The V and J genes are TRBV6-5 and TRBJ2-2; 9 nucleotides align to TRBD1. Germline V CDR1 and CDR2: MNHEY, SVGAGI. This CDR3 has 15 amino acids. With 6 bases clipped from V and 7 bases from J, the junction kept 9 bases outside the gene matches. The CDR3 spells CASRLRDRVNGELFF. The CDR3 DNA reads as TGTGCCAGCAGACTCCGGGACAGGGTGAACGGGGAGCTGTTTTTT.

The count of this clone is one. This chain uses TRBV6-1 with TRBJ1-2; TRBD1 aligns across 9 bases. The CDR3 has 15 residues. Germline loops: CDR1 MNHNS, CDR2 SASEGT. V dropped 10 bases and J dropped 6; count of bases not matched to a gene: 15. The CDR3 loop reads CAIPLHDRGKDGYTF. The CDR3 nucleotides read TGTGCCATCCCACTCCACGACAGGGGGAAGGATGGCTACACCTTC.

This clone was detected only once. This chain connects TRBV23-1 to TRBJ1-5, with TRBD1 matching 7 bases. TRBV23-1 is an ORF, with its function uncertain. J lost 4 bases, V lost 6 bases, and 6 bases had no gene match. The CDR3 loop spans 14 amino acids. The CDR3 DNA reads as TGCGCCAGCAGGCGGACAGGTTCAAATCAGCCCCAGCATTTT. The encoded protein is CASRRTGSNQPQHF.

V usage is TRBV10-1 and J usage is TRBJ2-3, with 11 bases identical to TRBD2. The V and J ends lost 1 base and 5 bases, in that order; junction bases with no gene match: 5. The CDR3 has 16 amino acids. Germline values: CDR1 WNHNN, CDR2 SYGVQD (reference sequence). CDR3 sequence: CASSELTSGILDTQYF. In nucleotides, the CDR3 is TGCGCCAGCAGTGAGTTGACTAGCGGGATCTTAGATACGCAGTATTTT.